The 18 T cell receptor beta chains below all came from one sample that was sequenced in a study of shared clonotypes between healthy human individuals. Sequenced by immunoSEQ multiplex PCR; TCRdb stores in-frame clones only, minus some. The data contain 2.3 million or so clones, about 92% of them singletons. Sequencing used naive CD4+ T cells from PBMCs. Subset described: CD45RA+ positively selected. Receptors originate from a man aged 18 to 29 in good health. Some clones in this sample may be carry-over from other donors' samples.

The gene calls are TRBV30 and TRBJ1-4; D unclear. Per germline, CDR1 GTSNPN and CDR2 SVGIG (reference sequence). CDR3 length: 13 residues. Trimming shortened V by 0 bases and J by 6 bases, and 8 bases separated the two germline ends. This CDR3 is CAWSVNSHEKLFF. The CDR3 DNA is TGTGCCTGGAGTGTAAATAGTCATGAAAAACTGTTTTTT.

The rearrangement links TRBV5-1 to TRBJ1-2; no definite D call. CDR1 is SGHRS, CDR2 YFSETQ, per germline. This CDR3 has 15 residues. The germline V and J ends were trimmed by 0 bases and 0 bases, with 9 bases remaining between them. The CDR3 region is CASSLGTVANYGYTF. In DNA form, the CDR3 reads TGCGCCAGCAGCTTGGGCACCGTTGCTAACTATGGCTACACCTTC.

The chain uses TRBV14 and TRBJ2-5; 11 bases are shared with TRBD2. In germline, CDR1 is SGHDN, CDR2 FVKESK. The ends lost 4 bases at V and 7 bases at J; junction bases unmatched: 5. The CDR3 contains 14 residues. CDR3 sequence: CASSRRLAGMTQYF. CDR3 sequence (DNA): TGTGCCAGCAGCCGAAGACTAGCGGGAATGACCCAGTACTTC.

The rearrangement uses TRBV5-1 and TRBJ2-7; the match to TRBD2 covers 8 bases. CDR3 length: 17 residues. Trimming took 0 bases from V and 0 from J; bases not matched to a gene: 8. Germline CDR1 is SGHRS and CDR2 is YFSETQ. The CDR3 reads CASSLVGSGTLSYEQYF. CDR3 in DNA: TGCGCCAGCAGCTTGGTAGGTAGCGGGACCCTCTCCTACGAGCAGTACTTC.

The V gene is TRBV7-2, the J gene TRBJ2-5, with D perhaps matching TRBD2 (6 bases). The germline V and J ends were trimmed by 1 base and 13 bases, with 16 bases remaining between them. The germline gives CDR1 SGHTA, CDR2 FQGNSA. The CDR3 consists of 13 residues. The chain's CDR3 is CASSLDGGPGGYF. CDR3 sequence (DNA): TGTGCCAGCAGCTTAGATGGCGGTCCCGGGGGGTACTTC. The variable domain in full, with the rest retrieved from reference TRBV7-2 and TRBJ2-5, is GAGVSQSPSNKVTEKGKDVELRCDPISGHTALYWYRQSLGQGLEFLIYFQGNSAPDKSGLPSDRFSAERTGGSVSTLTIQRTQQEDSAVYLCASSLDGGPGGYFGPGTRLLVL.

This clone was observed once. V is TRBV11-2 and J is TRBJ2-7; D call uncertain. Between the trimmed V and J ends, which lost 1 base and 2 bases, there was a span of 9 bases. This CDR3 spans 14 amino acids. CDR1 and CDR2 (germline): SGHAT, FQNNGV. CDR3 sequence reads: CASSLGTYTYEQYF. CDR3 nucleotide sequence: TGTGCCAGCAGCTTAGGAACTTACACCTACGAGCAGTACTTC.

This chain links TRBV4-1 with TRBJ2-5; maybe TRBD1 (8 bases). Trimming left V 4 bases short and J 5 bases short, with 20 bases between. The CDR3 covers 16 residues. Germline V lookup: CDR1 MGHRA, CDR2 YSYEKL. CDR3 in amino acids: CASSPTGGGAAETQYF. CDR3 nucleotide sequence: TGCGCCAGCAGCCCCACAGGGGGGGGAGCGGCGGAGACCCAGTACTTC.

The genes are TRBV28 and TRBJ2-1, with 10 bases matching TRBD1. Germline V gene data show CDR1 as MDHEN and CDR2 as SYDVKM. This CDR3 comprises 15 residues. Trimming at V came to 5 bases and at J to 7 bases, leaving 8 bases not matched to a gene. The CDR3 loop is CASSIDRGRGNEQFF. The CDR3 DNA follows: TGTGCCAGCAGTATTGACAGGGGGCGCGGGAATGAGCAGTTCTTC.

This chain uses TRBV7-9 with TRBJ2-1; D is ambiguous. The CDR3 has 14 amino acids. V lost 7 bases and J 3 bases, leaving 13 bases between the germline ends. Germline CDR1 is SEHNR and CDR2 is FQNEAQ (reference sequence). CDR3 amino acids: CASTLYPHYNEQFF. The CDR3 nucleotides read TGTGCCAGCACCTTGTATCCCCACTACAATGAGCAGTTCTTC.

V and J are TRBV5-1 and TRBJ2-3; TRBD1 aligns across 7 bases. The V segment lost 6 bases and the J segment 1 base; nucleotides outside the gene matches: 2. The V gene's germline CDR1 is SGHRS and CDR2 YFSETQ. The length of the CDR3 is 13 residues. The CDR3, as DNA: TGCGCCAGCACGGACAGGCGCACAGATACGCAGTATTTT. This encodes CASTDRRTDTQYF.

The V gene is TRBV6-1, the J gene TRBJ1-1, with D unclear. The V gene's germline CDR1 is MNHNS and CDR2 SASEGT. The CDR3 contains 12 residues. With 6 bases removed from V and 5 bases from J, the gap between germline ends came to 10 bases. DNA for the CDR3: TGTGCCAGCAGCCCGATGGGGACTGAAGCTTTCTTT. As protein: CASSPMGTEAFF.

This sequence joins TRBV12-5 and TRBJ2-5; 9 bases line up with TRBD2. V trimming: 4 bases; J trimming: 4 bases; junction bases outside the gene matches: 4. The germline V gene has CDR1 LGHNT and CDR2 FRNRAP. CDR3 length equals 14 residues. CDR3 region: CASGSLAGSETQYF. CDR3 nucleotide sequence: TGTGCTAGTGGTTCTCTAGCGGGATCAGAGACCCAGTACTTC.

The chain carries TRBV25-1 and TRBJ2-7, with D tentatively TRBD2 (6 bases). The V end lost 6 bases, the J end lost 3 bases, and 12 bases lay between the germline ends. In germline, CDR1 is MGHDK, CDR2 SYGVNS. The CDR3 is 13 amino acids. The CDR3 DNA is TGTGCCAGCAGGCCATCCGGGGGCTACGAGCAGTACTTC. It yields the protein CASRPSGGYEQYF.

The V and J genes are TRBV7-9 and TRBJ2-1, with 7 bases that match TRBD1. The CDR3 contains 12 residues. J was trimmed by 11 bases and V by 5 bases; bases with no gene match: 6. Germline V gene lookup returns CDR1 SEHNR and CDR2 FQNEAQ (reference sequence). The CDR3 nucleotides read TGTGCCAGCAGCAGGGGGCTAGTCAAGCAGTTCTTC. Protein: CASSRGLVKQFF.

The table lists this clone with a count of one. The rearrangement links TRBV10-2 to TRBJ1-2, with 7 nucleotides matching TRBD1. J was trimmed by 6 bases and V by 0 bases; bases with no gene match: 4. The CDR3 extends over 14 amino acids. CDR1 and CDR2 (germline): WSHSY, SAAADI. The CDR3 nucleotides read TGCGCCAGCAGTGAGTCAGGGACAGAAGATGGCTACACCTTC. It translates to CASSESGTEDGYTF.

V is TRBV28 and J is TRBJ2-7; D might be TRBD2 (5 bases). The V end lost 6 bases, the J end lost 7 bases, and 16 bases lay between the germline ends. Germline V gene data show CDR1 as MDHEN and CDR2 as SYDVKM. The CDR3 totals 13 residues. CDR3 in amino acids: CASSRPTRKEQYF. The DNA for the CDR3 is TGTGCCAGCAGCCGACCTACTAGGAAGGAGCAGTACTTC. The entire variable domain, with the rest obtained from reference TRBV28 and TRBJ2-7, is as follows: DVKVTQSSRYLVKRTGEKVFLECVQDMDHENMFWYRQDPGLGLRLIYFSYDVKMKEKGDIPEGYSVSREKKERFSLILESASTNQTSMYLCASSRPTRKEQYFGPGTRLTVT.

This sequence joins TRBV2 and TRBJ1-5; TRBD1 aligns across 9 bases. The J segment lost 6 bases and the V segment lost 6 bases, leaving 12 bases of the junction unmatched. This CDR3 is 16 amino acids long. Per the germline V gene, CDR1 is SNHLY and CDR2 is FYNNEI. CDR3 loop: CASSGTGPPFSQPQHF. The CDR3 bases are TGTGCCAGCAGCGGGACAGGGCCCCCCTTTAGTCAGCCCCAGCATTTT.

V and J are TRBV5-5 and TRBJ1-4; D gene uncertain. The CDR3 covers 16 residues. Trimming shortened V by 4 bases and J by 8 bases, and 21 bases separated the two germline ends. Per germline, CDR1 SGHKS and CDR2 YYEKEE (reference sequence). CDR3 sequence: CASSPITEGGWEKLFF. As DNA, the CDR3 is TGTGCCAGCAGCCCAATTACGGAGGGAGGTTGGGAAAAACTGTTTTTT.